This TCR beta chain was recorded in a study of T cells in tuberculosis. The table came from immunoSEQ multiplex PCR; TCRdb's copy has only in-frame clones and leaves some out. The table shows around 35,000 clones, with around 93% occurring only once. This CDR3 region has 15 residues. The ends were cut back, 6 bases at V and 1 base at J, with 14 bases in the middle. Germline V gene sequence: CDR1 LGHNA, CDR2 YNFKEQ. Indicated time point: new active TB diagnosis, blood taken before or within 7 days of starting treatment. The V and J genes are TRBV4-2 and TRBJ2-3; tentative D call: TRBD2 (5 bases). This TCR was sampled from an adult with tuberculosis. Sequenced material: PBMCs, taken at tuberculosis diagnosis. CDR3 in amino acids: CASSADYGGTDTQYF. The CDR3 bases are TGTGCCAGCAGTGCCGACTACGGAGGCACAGATACGCAGTATTTT.